Below, 19 T cell receptor beta chains from the same sample are listed, as sequenced in a study of chemoradiotherapy in HPV16-positive cancers. Only in-frame clones appear in the TCRdb table, and some are missing; sequencing was by immunoSEQ multiplex PCR. The sample consists of around 23,000 clones, approximately 90% of them appearing once. Here the sequenced sample was blood, taken from a patient who underwent chemoradiotherapy. These receptors originate from a human donor with HPV-associated anogenital cancer.

This rearrangement joins TRBV21-1 to TRBJ2-7; the table calls TRBD1, which could not be checked here. TRBV21-1 represents a pseudogene. This CDR3 has 16 amino acids. CDR3 bases: TGTGCCAGCAGCAAAGTCACCAGGGGGGATAACTACGAGCAGTACGTC. Translating it yields CASSKVTRGDNYEQYV.

The V call is TRBV5-1, the J call TRBJ1-4; 7 positions match TRBD1. V shed 2 bases and J 7 bases; nucleotides not matched to a gene: 11. In germline, CDR1 is SGHRS, CDR2 YFSETQ. The CDR3 is 16 residues long. The CDR3 region is CASSFGRGLNAEKLFF. CDR3 sequence (DNA): TGCGCCAGCAGCTTTGGGAGGGGGCTGAACGCTGAAAAACTGTTTTTT.

V is TRBV7-9 and J is TRBJ2-7; 7 nucleotides match TRBD1. Trimming at V came to 5 bases and at J to 4 bases, leaving 2 bases not matched to a gene. Germline loops: CDR1 SEHNR, CDR2 FQNEAQ (reference sequence). The CDR3 covers 12 residues. As DNA, the CDR3 is TGTGCCAGCAGCCCAGGGGGATACGAGCAGTACTTC. Protein sequence: CASSPGGYEQYF.

The gene calls are TRBV14 and TRBJ2-7, with D possibly TRBD1 on 5 matching bases. V lost 2 bases and J 6 bases, leaving 11 bases between the germline ends. Per germline, CDR1 SGHDN and CDR2 FVKESK. The CDR3 is 13 residues long. The chain's CDR3 is CASSQNAGIEQYF. The CDR3 region has the DNA TGTGCCAGCAGCCAAAACGCAGGGATCGAGCAGTACTTC.

The rearrangement uses TRBV5-4 and TRBJ2-1; 7 nucleotides agree with TRBD1. CDR3 length: 15 residues. From germline, CDR1 is SGHNT and CDR2 YYREEE (reference sequence). With V trimmed by 0 bases and J by 4 bases, 4 bases remained unmatched. The CDR3: CASSLDRGQYNEQFF. The CDR3 DNA reads TGTGCCAGCAGCTTGGACAGGGGTCAGTACAATGAGCAGTTCTTC.

The chain recombines TRBV30 with TRBJ1-2; TRBD1 might be the D (5 bases). In germline, CDR1 is GTSNPN, CDR2 SVGIG (reference sequence). This CDR3 spans 15 amino acids. V lost 0 bases to trimming and J lost 2 bases, with 13 bases between them. CDR3 nucleotides: TGTGCCTGGAGTGTACGGTCAGGGAGCAACTATGGCTACACCTTC. Translating gives CAWSVRSGSNYGYTF. The full variable domain, completed using reference TRBV30 and TRBJ1-2, is SQTIHQWPATLVQPVGSPLSLECTVEGTSNPNLYWYRQAAGRGLQLLFYSVGIGQISSEVPQNLSASRPQDRQFILSSKKLLLSDSGFYLCAWSVRSGSNYGYTFGSGTRLTVV.

Here the CDR3 DNA reads TGTGCCACCAGCAGAGGTCCCGAACTTTACAATGAGCAGTTCTTC. Amino acids: CATSRGPELYNEQFF. V usage is TRBV15 and J usage is TRBJ2-1; D is unresolved. The CDR3 spans 15 residues. Germline CDR1 LNHNV, CDR2 YYDKDF (reference sequence). Trimming stripped 1 base from V and 4 bases from J, with 11 bases between. The variable domain in full, with the rest retrieved from reference TRBV15 and TRBJ2-1, is DAMVIQNPRYQVTQFGKPVTLSCSQTLNHNVMYWYQQKSSQAPKLLFHYYDKDFNNEADTPDNFQSRRPNTSFCFLDIRSPGLGDTAMYLCATSRGPELYNEQFFGPGTRLTVL.

This sequence joins TRBV4-1 and TRBJ1-2, with D possibly matching TRBD1 (6 bases). The length of the CDR3 is 14 residues. Germline CDR1 reads MGHRA; CDR2 reads YSYEKL. V lost 2 bases, J lost 7 bases, and 14 bases lay in between. The DNA of the CDR3 is TGCGCCAGCAGCCAATCAGACAGGTCCTTTGGCTACACCTTC. This codes for CASSQSDRSFGYTF.

The rearrangement joins TRBV11-2 to TRBJ2-2; D unresolved. This CDR3 is 14 amino acids long. Trimming cost V 2 bases and J 6 bases, with 10 bases left between them. Germline loops: CDR1 SGHAT, CDR2 FQNNGV. CDR3: CASSLRLDSGELFF. CDR3 DNA: TGTGCCAGCAGCTTACGGCTAGACTCCGGGGAGCTGTTTTTT.

The V and J genes are TRBV10-3 and TRBJ1-2, with D perhaps TRBD1 (6 bases). CDR3 length equals 21 residues. Germline CDR1 reads ENHRY; CDR2 reads SYGVKD. Trimming stripped 0 bases from V and 4 bases from J, with 30 bases between. The CDR3 DNA is TGTGCCATCAGTGAGTCGTCTGTGGCAGGGGCCGCCCGGGGGGCGACCTATGGCTACACCTTC. Encoded protein: CAISESSVAGAARGATYGYTF.

The rearrangement uses TRBV28 and TRBJ1-3; D may be TRBD1 (5 bases). Trimming removed 5 bases at V and 0 bases at J, with 14 bases between. CDR3 size: 16 residues. In germline, CDR1 is MDHEN, CDR2 SYDVKM. The CDR3 coding sequence is TGTGCCAGCAGTCCCCGGGGCGGACTCTCTGGAAACACCATATATTTT. This encodes CASSPRGGLSGNTIYF.

In this sample, this clone turned up a few times. The chain joins TRBV9 to TRBJ1-1, with 7 bases fitting TRBD1. The CDR3 is 12 amino acids. Unmatched junction bases numbered 7, after V lost 6 bases and J lost 8 bases. Germline V gene lookup returns CDR1 SGDLS and CDR2 YYNGEE. Here the CDR3 DNA reads TGTGCCAGCACCTCTAGGACAGGAGAAGCTTTCTTT. This codes for CASTSRTGEAFF.

In its sample, this clone ranks as medium-sized. The V call is TRBV6-6, the J call TRBJ1-2; 9 nucleotides align to TRBD1. The germline V gene has CDR1 MNHNY and CDR2 SVGAGI (reference sequence). Trimming removed 9 bases from V and 6 bases from J; junction bases left unmatched: 11. CDR3 length: 14 residues. DNA of the CDR3: TGTGCCAGTCTACCGGGACAGGGTGTTAATGGCTACACCTTC. Protein sequence: CASLPGQGVNGYTF.

The chain combines TRBV30 with TRBJ2-7; 14 bases map to TRBD2. The CDR3 is 14 residues long. CDR1 and CDR2 (germline): GTSNPN, SVGIG (reference sequence). With V trimmed by 2 bases and J by 6 bases, 3 bases remained unmatched. In DNA form, the CDR3 reads TGTGCCTGGAGTCTGGGACTAGCGGGGGTCGAGCAGTACTTC. Protein product: CAWSLGLAGVEQYF.

This chain uses TRBV6-5 with TRBJ1-4; 7 positions agree with TRBD1. The germline CDR1 and CDR2 sequences are MNHEY and SVGAGI. The CDR3 loop spans 16 amino acids. The ends lost 2 bases at V and 7 bases at J; junction bases unmatched: 10. CDR3 sequence: CASSYIKGARFEKLFF. CDR3 coding DNA: TGTGCCAGCAGTTACATTAAGGGGGCGCGTTTTGAAAAACTGTTTTTT.

The rearrangement links TRBV2 to TRBJ1-5; D is uncertain. The germline V gene encodes CDR1 SNHLY and CDR2 FYNNEI. The CDR3 has 14 amino acids. V was shortened by 2 bases and J by 7 bases, with 12 bases between the two germline ends. CDR3: CASSEWVGGQPQHF. The DNA for the CDR3 is TGTGCCAGCAGTGAATGGGTAGGTGGGCAGCCCCAGCATTTT. Drawing the rest from reference TRBV2 and TRBJ1-5, the complete variable domain is EPEVTQTPSHQVTQMGQEVILRCVPISNHLYFYWYRQILGQKVEFLVSFYNNEISEKSEIFDDQFSVERPDGSNFTLKIRSTKLEDSAMYFCASSEWVGGQPQHFGDGTRLSIL.

This chain joins TRBV6-5 and TRBJ2-2; TRBD2 is a possible D gene (7 bases). V was cut by 6 bases and J by 2 bases, with 13 bases left in between. The germline gives CDR1 MNHEY, CDR2 SVGAGI. This CDR3 comprises 15 residues. DNA of the CDR3: TGTGCCAGCAGCCCCCGGGGGGCCAACACCGGGGAGCTGTTTTTT. It yields the protein CASSPRGANTGELFF.

This clone was seen a handful of times. The chain links TRBV18 to TRBJ1-2, with D possibly TRBD1 on 6 matching bases. Germline-derived CDR1 and CDR2 are KGHSH and LQKENI. There are 15 residues in the CDR3. The ends were cut back, 2 bases at V and 4 bases at J, with 14 bases in the middle. In DNA, the CDR3 is TGTGCCAGCTCACCATCCCGGGACAATGGCTATGGCTACACCTTC. Its protein product is CASSPSRDNGYGYTF.

The chain combines TRBV2 with TRBJ1-5; no reliable D call. The CDR3 sequence is 14 residues long. Trimming left V 7 bases short and J 4 bases short, with 14 bases between. CDR1 and CDR2 from the germline V gene are SNHLY and FYNNEI. CDR3 DNA: TGTGCCAGCAACCGGGGTTTATTGAATCAGCCCCAGCATTTT. It specifies CASNRGLLNQPQHF.